These T cell receptor beta chains were read from a single sample in a study of OX40 agonist ivuxolimab in advanced cancers. Data came from immunoSEQ multiplex PCR; TCRdb stores just in-frame clones and leaves some out. This sample has roughly 58,000 clones, with 75% to 90% found just once. This sample comprised CD4+ or CD8+ T cells sorted from blood, obtained in a trial of the OX40 agonist ivuxolimab. These receptors were obtained from an adult with an advanced solid tumor such as melanoma, head and neck, liver or kidney cancer. Each CDR3 is given with its conserved first and last residue. The D gene is left open where the match is weak. Rows may omit the clone size; those that give it use once, few, many or a size class.

clone_size j_call v_call d_call cdr3_aa cdr3_nt
once TRBJ1-1 TRBV5-1 TRBD1 CASSLGQGRNTEAFF TGCGCCAGCAGCTTGGGACAGGGGAGGAACACTGAAGCTTTCTTT
- TRBJ2-1 TRBV6-4 TRBD2 CASSEVGLAGVSEQFF TGTGCCAGCAGTGAAGTGGGACTAGCGGGAGTAAGTGAGCAGTTCTTC
- TRBJ1-2 TRBV6-6 - CASSSTGDYGYTF TGTGCCAGCAGCTCCACAGGAGACTATGGCTACACCTTC
- TRBJ2-7 TRBV28 - CASRPDWTYEQYF TGTGCCAGCCGCCCGGACTGGACCTACGAGCAGTACTTC
- TRBJ2-5 TRBV29-1 TRBD2 CSGDGLAGESETQYF TGCAGCGGTGATGGACTAGCGGGAGAATCGGAGACCCAGTACTTC
- TRBJ2-1 TRBV2 - CAINAHYEQFF TGTGCCATCAACGCCCACTATGAGCAGTTCTTC
- TRBJ2-1 TRBV7-8 - CASSRNEQFF TGTGCCAGCAGTCGCAATGAGCAGTTCTTC
- TRBJ2-5 TRBV18 TRBD1 CASSQGTGGKATQYF TGTGCCAGCTCCCAGGGGACAGGGGGCAAAGCGACCCAGTACTTC
- TRBJ2-1 TRBV25-1 TRBD1 CASSWGHRGANEQFF TGTGCCAGCAGTTGGGGGCACAGGGGGGCCAATGAGCAGTTCTTC
- TRBJ2-2 TRBV6-1 TRBD1 CASGPTGANTGELFF TGTGCCAGCGGCCCGACAGGGGCGAACACCGGGGAGCTGTTTTTT
- TRBJ2-7 TRBV7-7 - CASSLDTVSYEQYF TGTGCTAGCAGCTTAGACACCGTCTCCTACGAGCAGTACTTC
- TRBJ2-3 TRBV5-5 - CASSIGHSSTDTQYF TGTGCCAGCAGCATCGGACATTCTAGCACAGATACGCAGTATTTT
few TRBJ2-4 TRBV28 TRBD2 CASSSPLGLATTDIQYF TGTGCCAGCAGTTCGCCTTTGGGACTAGCCACTACGGACATTCAGTACTTC
few TRBJ2-5 TRBV18 TRBD1 CASSPGQVGQETQYF TGTGCCAGCTCCCCAGGACAGGTGGGGCAAGAGACCCAGTACTTC
- TRBJ2-3 TRBV18 TRBD2 CASSPAGAMDTQYF TGTGCCAGCTCACCAGCGGGAGCTATGGATACGCAGTATTTT
- TRBJ2-5 TRBV10-3 TRBD1 CAIRDSGTGGAETQYF TGTGCCATCAGAGACAGCGGGACAGGGGGCGCCGAGACCCAGTACTTC
- TRBJ2-5 TRBV5-1 - CASTQGGTETQYF TGCGCCAGCACCCAGGGGGGTACGGAGACCCAGTACTTC
- TRBJ1-5 TRBV2 - CASSSQRQPQHF TGTGCCAGCAGTTCTCAACGGCAGCCCCAGCATTTT
- TRBJ2-7 TRBV6-5 TRBD1 CASSYRGTGVNEQYF TGTGCCAGCAGTTACCGAGGGACAGGAGTGAACGAGCAGTACTTC
- TRBJ1-5 TRBV16 - CASSPSTLNQPQHF TGTGCCAGCAGCCCCTCAACACTGAATCAGCCCCAGCATTTT
- TRBJ2-3 TRBV19 - CASSPPVMHTQYF TGTGCCAGCAGCCCCCCCGTCATGCATACGCAGTATTTT
- TRBJ1-2 TRBV28 TRBD1 CASSLNRGLGYTF TGTGCCAGCAGTTTGAACAGGGGGCTCGGCTACACCTTC
once TRBJ2-3 TRBV7-2 - CASSRRGTEGDTQYF TGTGCCAGCAGCCGAAGAGGGACCGAAGGAGATACGCAGTATTTT
- TRBJ2-1 TRBV5-5 - CASSWGAHNEQFF TGTGCCAGCAGCTGGGGGGCACACAATGAGCAGTTCTTC
- TRBJ1-2 TRBV28 - CASTGLDYGYTF TGTGCCAGCACTGGCCTAGACTATGGCTACACCTTC
- TRBJ1-2 TRBV7-2 - CASSKLRADYGYTF TGTGCCAGCAGCAAGCTTCGGGCGGACTATGGCTACACCTTC
- TRBJ2-1 TRBV4-3 - CASSQDRLAPYNEQFF TGCGCCAGCAGCCAAGATCGGCTAGCACCCTACAATGAGCAGTTCTTC
- TRBJ1-1 TRBV4-2 - CASRTDYGFGAFF TGTGCCAGCCGGACGGACTATGGCTTCGGTGCTTTCTTT
- TRBJ2-7 TRBV7-2 - CASSFYPGSNEQYF TGTGCCAGCAGCTTCTATCCAGGGTCCAACGAGCAGTACTTC
- TRBJ2-7 TRBV11-2 TRBD1 CASSLDWTGGSYEQYF TGTGCCAGCAGCTTAGACTGGACAGGGGGCTCCTACGAGCAGTACTTC
few TRBJ2-7 TRBV5-1 - CASSLRQVHEQYF TGCGCCAGCAGCCTCCGACAGGTCCACGAGCAGTACTTC
- TRBJ2-3 TRBV7-7 - CASSETGADTQYF TGTGCTAGCAGCGAGACGGGAGCAGATACGCAGTATTTT
few TRBJ2-3 TRBV7-9 - CASSLDMGSADTQYF TGTGCCAGCAGCTTAGATATGGGTTCCGCAGATACGCAGTATTTT
- TRBJ2-1 TRBV28 - CASTPGGGSSYNEQFF TGTGCCAGCACCCCTGGAGGGGGGAGCTCCTACAATGAGCAGTTCTTC
- TRBJ2-3 TRBV29-1 TRBD1 CSATTGFQDTQYF TGCAGCGCCACGACAGGGTTCCAGGATACGCAGTATTTT
once TRBJ2-5 TRBV4-1 TRBD1 CASSPPDRRYQETQYF TGCGCCAGCAGCCCCCCGGACAGGAGGTACCAAGAGACCCAGTACTTC
- TRBJ2-5 TRBV25-1 - CASSPGANRATVETQYF TGTGCCAGCAGCCCTGGAGCGAACAGAGCAACTGTAGAGACCCAGTACTTC
- TRBJ2-3 TRBV6-5 - CASSYRGRGRDTQYF TGTGCCAGCAGTTACAGGGGGCGGGGGAGAGATACGCAGTATTTT
- TRBJ2-3 TRBV5-4 - CASSLKVAGLTDTQYF TGTGCCAGCAGCTTGAAGGTTGCGGGCCTCACAGATACGCAGTATTTT
- TRBJ2-2 TRBV28 TRBD2 CASSSLAGEVTGELFF TGTGCCAGCAGTTCCCTAGCGGGAGAGGTCACCGGGGAGCTGTTTTTT
- TRBJ1-2 TRBV11-1 - CASSLGVAGNGYTF TGTGCCAGCAGCCTGGGGGTAGCAGGGAATGGCTACACCTTC
- TRBJ1-2 TRBV27 - CASSLSGAVDYGYTF TGTGCCAGCAGTTTATCGGGGGCGGTGGACTATGGCTACACCTTC
- TRBJ2-1 TRBV25-1 - CATQGPGRRNEQFF TGTGCCACCCAGGGGCCGGGTAGAAGGAATGAGCAGTTCTTC
- TRBJ2-2 TRBV5-1 - CASCLVWGTASTGELFF TGCGCCAGCTGCCTGGTATGGGGGACCGCGAGCACCGGGGAGCTGTTTTTT
- TRBJ2-7 TRBV18 TRBD2 CASSPPAGPYEQYF TGTGCCAGCTCACCACCAGCGGGGCCCTACGAGCAGTACTTC
- TRBJ2-5 TRBV6-1 - CASSANLGKTQYF TGTGCCAGCAGTGCTAATTTAGGGAAGACCCAGTACTTC
- TRBJ2-2 TRBV7-2 - CASSPRTANTGELFF TGTGCCAGCAGCCCTCGGACCGCGAACACCGGGGAGCTGTTTTTT
- TRBJ2-7 TRBV14 - CASSEGQTYEQYF TGTGCCAGCAGCGAAGGACAGACCTACGAGCAGTACTTC
- TRBJ2-1 TRBV7-8 TRBD2 CASSSIPAGARNEQFF TGTGCCAGCAGCTCAATTCCAGCGGGAGCTAGAAATGAGCAGTTCTTC
- TRBJ2-3 TRBV18 - CASSQLVEPTQYF TGTGCCAGCTCACAGCTAGTTGAGCCGACGCAGTATTTT
- TRBJ1-3 TRBV7-2 - CASSPRVSSGNTIYF TGTGCCAGCAGCCCCAGAGTGAGCTCTGGAAACACCATATATTTT
once TRBJ2-5 TRBV5-4 - CASSSVRRQETQYF TGTGCCAGCAGCTCAGTCCGACGACAAGAGACCCAGTACTTC